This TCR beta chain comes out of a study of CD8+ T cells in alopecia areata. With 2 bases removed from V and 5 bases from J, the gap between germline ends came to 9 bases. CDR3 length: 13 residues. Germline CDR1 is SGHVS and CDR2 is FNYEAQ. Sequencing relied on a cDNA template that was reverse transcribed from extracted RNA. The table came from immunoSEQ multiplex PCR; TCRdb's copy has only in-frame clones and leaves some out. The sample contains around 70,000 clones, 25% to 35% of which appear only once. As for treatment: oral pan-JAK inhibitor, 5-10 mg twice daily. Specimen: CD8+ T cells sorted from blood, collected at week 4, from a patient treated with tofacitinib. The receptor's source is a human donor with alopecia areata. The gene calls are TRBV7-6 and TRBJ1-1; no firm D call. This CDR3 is CASSLTPGTEAFF. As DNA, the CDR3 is TGTGCCAGCAGCTTAACCCCCGGAACTGAAGCTTTCTTT.